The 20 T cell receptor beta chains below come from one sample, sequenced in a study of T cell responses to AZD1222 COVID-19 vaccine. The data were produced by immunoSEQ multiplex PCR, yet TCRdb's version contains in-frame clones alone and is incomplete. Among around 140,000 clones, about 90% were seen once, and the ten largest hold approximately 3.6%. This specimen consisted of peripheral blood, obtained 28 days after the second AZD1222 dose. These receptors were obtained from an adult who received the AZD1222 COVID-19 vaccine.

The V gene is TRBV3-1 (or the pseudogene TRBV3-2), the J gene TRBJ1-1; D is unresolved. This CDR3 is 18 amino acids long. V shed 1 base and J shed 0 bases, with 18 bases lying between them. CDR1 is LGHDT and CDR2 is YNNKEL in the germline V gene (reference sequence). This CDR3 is CASSQGSWPRNMNTEAFF. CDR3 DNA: TGTGCCAGCAGCCAAGGAAGCTGGCCACGGAACATGAACACTGAAGCTTTCTTT.

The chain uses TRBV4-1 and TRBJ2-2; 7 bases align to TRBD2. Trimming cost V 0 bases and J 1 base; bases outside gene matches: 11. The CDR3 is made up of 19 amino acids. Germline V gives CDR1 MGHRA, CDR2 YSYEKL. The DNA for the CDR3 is TGCGCCAGCAGCCAAGATCTGATGCGGGGGACTGGGAACACCGGGGAGCTGTTTTTT. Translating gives CASSQDLMRGTGNTGELFF.

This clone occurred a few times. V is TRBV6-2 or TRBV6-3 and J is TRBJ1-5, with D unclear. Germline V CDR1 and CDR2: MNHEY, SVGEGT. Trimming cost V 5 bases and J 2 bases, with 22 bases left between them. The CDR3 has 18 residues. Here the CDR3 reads CASSPPPARQNGNQPQHF. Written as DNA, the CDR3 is TGTGCCAGCAGTCCCCCCCCGGCCCGCCAAAACGGCAATCAGCCCCAGCATTTT.

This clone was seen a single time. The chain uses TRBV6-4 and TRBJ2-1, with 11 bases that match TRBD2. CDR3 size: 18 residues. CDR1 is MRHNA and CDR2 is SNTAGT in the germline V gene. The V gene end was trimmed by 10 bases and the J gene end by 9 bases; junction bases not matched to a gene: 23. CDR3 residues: CAIPTRTIPSGRWFEQFF. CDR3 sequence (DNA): TGTGCCATCCCGACTCGAACGATACCTAGCGGGAGGTGGTTTGAGCAGTTCTTC.

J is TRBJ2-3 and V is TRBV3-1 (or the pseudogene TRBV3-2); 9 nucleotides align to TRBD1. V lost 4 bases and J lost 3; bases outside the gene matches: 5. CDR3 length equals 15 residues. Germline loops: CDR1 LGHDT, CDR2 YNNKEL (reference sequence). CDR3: CASSPNRGRTDTQYF. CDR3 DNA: TGTGCCAGCAGCCCGAACAGGGGGCGAACAGATACGCAGTATTTT.

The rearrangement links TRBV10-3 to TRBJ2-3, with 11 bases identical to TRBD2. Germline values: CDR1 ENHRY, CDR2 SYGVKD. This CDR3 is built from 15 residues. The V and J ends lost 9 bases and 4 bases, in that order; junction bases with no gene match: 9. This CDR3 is CAIHFSGRAPDTQYF. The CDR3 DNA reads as TGTGCCATACACTTTAGCGGGAGGGCCCCAGATACGCAGTATTTT.

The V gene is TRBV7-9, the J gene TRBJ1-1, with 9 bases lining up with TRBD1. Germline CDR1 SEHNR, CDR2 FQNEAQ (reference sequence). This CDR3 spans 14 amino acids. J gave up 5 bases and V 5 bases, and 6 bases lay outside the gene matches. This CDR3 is CASSNLGQGTEAFF. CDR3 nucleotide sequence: TGTGCCAGCAGCAACCTGGGACAGGGAACTGAAGCTTTCTTT.

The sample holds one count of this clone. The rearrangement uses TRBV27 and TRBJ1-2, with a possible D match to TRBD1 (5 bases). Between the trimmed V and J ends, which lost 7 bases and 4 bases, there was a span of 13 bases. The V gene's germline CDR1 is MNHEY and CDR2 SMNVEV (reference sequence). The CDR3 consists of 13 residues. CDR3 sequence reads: CASTRDLGYGYTF. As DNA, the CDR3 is TGTGCCAGCACCAGGGACCTGGGCTATGGCTACACCTTC.

This CDR3 reads CASSMDGNYGYTF. The CDR3 DNA follows: TGTGCCAGCAGTATGGACGGAAACTATGGCTACACCTTC. The chain is built from TRBV6-5 and TRBJ1-2; D ambiguous. The germline V gene has CDR1 MNHEY and CDR2 SVGAGI. V was trimmed by 5 bases and J by 2 bases, leaving 9 bases between them. The CDR3 spans 13 residues.

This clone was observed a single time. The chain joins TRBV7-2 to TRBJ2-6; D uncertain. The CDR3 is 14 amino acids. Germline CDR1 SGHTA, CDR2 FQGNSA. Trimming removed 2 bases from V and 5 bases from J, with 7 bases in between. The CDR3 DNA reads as TGTGCCAGCAGCTTAAGGGTGAGGGCCAACGTCCTGACTTTC. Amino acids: CASSLRVRANVLTF.

CDR3 in DNA: TGTGCCAGCAGCTTAGCGGGACAGAACTATGGCTACACCTTC. Translating gives CASSLAGQNYGYTF. The chain is built from TRBV7-2 and TRBJ1-2; 7 bases are a match to TRBD1. Germline-derived CDR1 and CDR2 are SGHTA and FQGNSA. Trimming took 0 bases from V and 2 from J; bases not matched to a gene: 0. There are 14 residues in the CDR3.

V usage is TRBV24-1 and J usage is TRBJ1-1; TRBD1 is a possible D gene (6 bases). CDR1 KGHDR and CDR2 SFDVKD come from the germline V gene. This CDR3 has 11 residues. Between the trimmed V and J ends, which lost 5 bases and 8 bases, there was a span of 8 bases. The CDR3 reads CATSGGQEAFF. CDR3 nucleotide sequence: TGTGCCACCAGTGGTGGACAGGAAGCTTTCTTT.

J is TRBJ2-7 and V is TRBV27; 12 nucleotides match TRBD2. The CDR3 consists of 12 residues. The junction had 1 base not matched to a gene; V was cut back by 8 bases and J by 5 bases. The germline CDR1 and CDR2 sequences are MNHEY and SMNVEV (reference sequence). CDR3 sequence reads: CASRTSGNEQYF. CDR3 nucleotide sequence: TGTGCCAGCCGGACTAGCGGGAACGAGCAGTACTTC.

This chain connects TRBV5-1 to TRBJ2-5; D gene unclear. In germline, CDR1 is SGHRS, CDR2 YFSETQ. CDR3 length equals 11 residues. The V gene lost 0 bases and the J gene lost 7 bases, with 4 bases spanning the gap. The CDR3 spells CASSLEGTQYF. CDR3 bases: TGCGCCAGCAGCTTGGAAGGGACCCAGTACTTC.

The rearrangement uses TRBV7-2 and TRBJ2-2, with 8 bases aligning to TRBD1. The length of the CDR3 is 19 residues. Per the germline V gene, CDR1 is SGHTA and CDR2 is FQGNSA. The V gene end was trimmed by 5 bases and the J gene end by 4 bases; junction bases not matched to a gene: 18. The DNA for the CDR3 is TGTGCCAGCAGCACGCGGACAGGGTCGACCCTCGGGGGCACCGGGGAGCTGTTTTTT. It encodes CASSTRTGSTLGGTGELFF.

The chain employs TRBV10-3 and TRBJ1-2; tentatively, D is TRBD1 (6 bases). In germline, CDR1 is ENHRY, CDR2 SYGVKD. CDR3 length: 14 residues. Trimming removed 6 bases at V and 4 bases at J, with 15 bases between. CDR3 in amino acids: CAIRPGDSGYGYTF. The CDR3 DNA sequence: TGTGCCATCAGACCAGGGGATTCCGGCTATGGCTACACCTTC.

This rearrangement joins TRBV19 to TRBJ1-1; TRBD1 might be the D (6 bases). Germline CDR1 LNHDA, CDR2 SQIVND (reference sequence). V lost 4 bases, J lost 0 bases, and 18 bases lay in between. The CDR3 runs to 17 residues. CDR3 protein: CASSKGVAGVLNTEAFF. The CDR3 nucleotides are TGTGCCAGTAGTAAGGGAGTGGCAGGGGTTTTGAACACTGAAGCTTTCTTT.

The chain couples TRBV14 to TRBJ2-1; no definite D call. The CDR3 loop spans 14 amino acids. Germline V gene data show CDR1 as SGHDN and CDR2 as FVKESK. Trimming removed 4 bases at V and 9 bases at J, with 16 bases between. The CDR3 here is CASSPFRMIGEQFF. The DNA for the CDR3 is TGTGCCAGCAGCCCATTCCGCATGATAGGTGAGCAGTTCTTC.

CDR3 sequence reads: CASSQANSIYEQYF. For the CDR3, the DNA is TGTGCCAGCAGCCAAGCCAACAGTATCTACGAGCAGTACTTC. The V gene is TRBV14, the J gene TRBJ2-7; D unclear. CDR1 is SGHDN and CDR2 is FVKESK in the germline V gene. Trimming shortened V by 1 base and J by 3 bases, and 10 bases separated the two germline ends. CDR3 length equals 14 residues.

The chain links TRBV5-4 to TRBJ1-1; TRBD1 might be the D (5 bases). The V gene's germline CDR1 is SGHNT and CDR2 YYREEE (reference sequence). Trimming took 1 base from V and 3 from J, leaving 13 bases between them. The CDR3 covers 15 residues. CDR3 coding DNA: TGTGCCAGCAGCTTGCGGCAGGGTGTTCACACTGAAGCTTTCTTT. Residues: CASSLRQGVHTEAFF.